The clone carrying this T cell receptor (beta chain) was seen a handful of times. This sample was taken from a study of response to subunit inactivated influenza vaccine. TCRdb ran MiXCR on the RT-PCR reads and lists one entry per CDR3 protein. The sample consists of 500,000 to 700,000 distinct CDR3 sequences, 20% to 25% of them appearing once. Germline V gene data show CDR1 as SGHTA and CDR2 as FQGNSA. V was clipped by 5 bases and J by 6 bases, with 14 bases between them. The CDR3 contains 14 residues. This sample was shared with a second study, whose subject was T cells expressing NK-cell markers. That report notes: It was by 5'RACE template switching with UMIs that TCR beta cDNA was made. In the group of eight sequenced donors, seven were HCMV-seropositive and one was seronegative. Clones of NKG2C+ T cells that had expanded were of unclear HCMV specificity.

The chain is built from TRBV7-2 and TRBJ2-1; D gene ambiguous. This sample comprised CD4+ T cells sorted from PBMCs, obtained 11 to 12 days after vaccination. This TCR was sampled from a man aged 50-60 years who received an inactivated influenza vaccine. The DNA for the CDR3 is TGTGCCAGCAGCCCGTCCTTGCTCGTCAATGAGCAGTTCTTC. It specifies CASSPSLLVNEQFF.